The 20 T cell receptor beta chains below all came from one sample that was sequenced in a study of blood T cells in healthy people across ages. Sample-barcoded 5' priming and a J-beta primer mix drove a second PCR of roughly 6 to 12 cycles. One entry per CDR3 protein results from TCRdb running MiXCR on the 5' RACE reads. The profile covers about 1.4 million distinct CDR3 sequences, with 59% appearing a single time and under 8.5% taken by the ten largest. The sample was blood. These receptors originate from a man aged 18 to 29 in good health.

To note about this clonotype: One junction end does not reproduce the germline sequence, and a read error may be involved. The CDR3 nucleotides read TGTGCCAGCAGTTTCGAGCTTTCAACTAACGAAAAACTGTTTTTT. Protein: CASSFELSTNEKLFF. The V call is TRBV12-3 or TRBV12-4, the J call TRBJ1-4; D remains unclear. This CDR3 has 15 residues.

The rearrangement joins TRBV3-1 to TRBJ2-1; D gene unclear. The V and J ends lost 4 bases and 5 bases respectively, with 12 bases between them. Looked up from germline, CDR1 is LGHDT and CDR2 is YNNKEL (reference sequence). The CDR3 spans 14 residues. CDR3 nucleotides: TGTGCCAGCAGCCCACGAACCAACCACAATGAGCAGTTCTTC. It translates to CASSPRTNHNEQFF.

Worth noting for this clonotype: At one end, the junction sequence differs from germline, possibly due to a read error. The chain carries TRBV7-2 and TRBJ2-1; a weak D match, TRBD1 (5 bases). The CDR3 runs to 14 residues. The V gene's germline CDR1 is SGHTA and CDR2 FQGNSA. The DNA for the CDR3 is TGTGCCAGCAGCTTAGTAGACAGCTACAATGGGCAGTTCTTC. It specifies CASSLVDSYNGQFF.

This clonotype showed up just a few times. The V call is TRBV27, the J call TRBJ2-6; D call uncertain. Germline V gives CDR1 MNHEY, CDR2 SMNVEV (reference sequence). This CDR3 is built from 14 residues. Trimming took off 4 bases at V and 2 bases at J, with 6 bases between the two ends. DNA of the CDR3: TGTGCCAGCAGTTACACCCCTGGGGCCAACGTCCTGACTTTC. This translates into CASSYTPGANVLTF.

The chain combines TRBV20-1 with TRBJ2-5; 8 bases fit TRBD1. V was pared by 2 bases and J by 5 bases, with 10 bases of the junction left unmatched. Germline lookup yields CDR1 DFQATT and CDR2 SNEGSKA (reference sequence). The CDR3 has 15 residues. CDR3 protein: CSARIQGVIRETQYF. The CDR3 DNA sequence: TGCAGTGCTAGAATACAGGGGGTGATTCGGGAGACCCAGTACTTC.

As concerns this clonotype: An end of the junction differs from the germline gene, which may be a read error. The chain employs TRBV11-2 and TRBJ2-4; D is undetermined. The CDR3 has 15 residues. Germline V gene lookup returns CDR1 SGHAT and CDR2 FQNNGV. The CDR3 bases are TGTGCCAGCAGCTTAGAGACCCAGAGCTCCTACGAGCAGTATTTC. Amino acids: CASSLETQSSYEQYF.

The chain carries TRBV6-2 or TRBV6-3 and TRBJ2-5; no clear D. V was clipped by 2 bases and J by 5 bases, with 12 bases between them. This CDR3 is 14 amino acids long. CDR1 is MNHEY and CDR2 is SVGEGT in the germline V gene. CDR3 in amino acids: CASSYSLVGETQYF. In nucleotides, the CDR3 is TGTGCCAGCAGTTACAGCCTAGTTGGGGAGACCCAGTACTTC.

This clonotype came up a few times. This chain joins TRBV4-2 and TRBJ2-5; D might be TRBD2 (5 bases). With 0 bases removed from V and 11 bases from J, the gap between germline ends came to 22 bases. The germline gives CDR1 LGHNA, CDR2 YNFKEQ. The CDR3 is 16 amino acids. The CDR3 reads CASSQDVDFSSHKQYF. CDR3 coding DNA: TGTGCCAGCAGCCAAGATGTGGACTTTTCTAGCCACAAGCAGTACTTC.

This clonotype was seen more than once but under ten times. The rearrangement uses TRBV29-1 and TRBJ2-4, with D uncertain. Gene TRBJ2-7 matches the end of the DNA better, so the J call may be wrong. Per germline, CDR1 SQVTM and CDR2 ANQGSEA. This CDR3 is built from 13 residues. The CDR3 sequence: CSVVRIAGDEQYF. The CDR3 nucleotides are TGCAGCGTCGTCCGAATCGCTGGGGACGAGCAGTACTTC.

The chain couples TRBV29-1 to TRBJ2-3; TRBD1 agrees at 8 bases. Germline V gene sequence: CDR1 SQVTM, CDR2 ANQGSEA. The V segment lost 3 bases and the J segment 6 bases; nucleotides outside the gene matches: 11. This CDR3 has 15 residues. The CDR3 region is CSVERQGNTVDTQYF. The DNA of the CDR3 is TGCAGCGTTGAGCGACAGGGGAACACAGTGGATACGCAGTATTTT.

The chain employs TRBV4-3 and TRBJ2-7; D is unresolved. The V gene's germline CDR1 is LGHNA and CDR2 YSLEER. The CDR3 sequence is 12 residues long. Trimming cost V 0 bases and J 5 bases, with 5 bases left between them. The CDR3 nucleotides read TGCGCCAGCAGCCAAGATGAGCACGAGCAGTACTTC. The encoded protein is CASSQDEHEQYF.

V usage is TRBV6-5 and J usage is TRBJ2-5; D gene uncertain. Germline V gives CDR1 MNHEY, CDR2 SVGAGI. The CDR3 spans 11 residues. The V gene lost 7 bases and the J gene lost 3 bases, with 6 bases spanning the gap. For the CDR3, the DNA is TGTGCCAGCACCGAAAAAGAGACCCAGTACTTC. The encoded protein is CASTEKETQYF.

The chain joins TRBV9 to TRBJ1-1; no reliable D call. Germline lookup yields CDR1 SGDLS and CDR2 YYNGEE. The CDR3 has 15 residues. Trimming took off 0 bases at V and 3 bases at J, with 12 bases between the two ends. This CDR3 is CASSVVGVGDTEAFF. The CDR3 DNA follows: TGTGCCAGCAGCGTAGTGGGTGTCGGGGACACTGAAGCTTTCTTT.

This clonotype has only a few counts. The CDR3 nucleotides read TGTGCCATCAGTGAGTCAGGACAATCGTCGCAGCCCCAGCATTTT. This translates into CAISESGQSSQPQHF. V is TRBV10-3 and J is TRBJ1-5; D is possibly TRBD1 (5 bases). The V end lost 0 bases, the J end lost 7 bases, and 13 bases lay between the germline ends. The CDR3 is 15 amino acids. Germline V gene lookup returns CDR1 ENHRY and CDR2 SYGVKD.

The V and J genes are TRBV6-2 or TRBV6-3 and TRBJ1-6; D not resolved. From germline, CDR1 is MNHEY and CDR2 SVGEGT. This CDR3 has 18 residues. V was shortened by 8 bases and J by 7 bases, with 27 bases between the two germline ends. The CDR3 spells CASRGRGFTMFGNSPLHF. For the CDR3, the DNA is TGTGCCAGCCGAGGACGAGGGTTTACTATGTTTGGGAATTCACCCCTCCACTTT.

This chain links TRBV12-3 or TRBV12-4 with TRBJ2-3, with a possible D match to TRBD2 (5 bases). The CDR3 runs to 15 residues. Trimming stripped 3 bases from V and 2 bases from J, with 12 bases between. The CDR3 spells CASSFGSSPTDTQYF. As DNA, the CDR3 is TGTGCCAGCAGTTTCGGCTCTAGCCCCACAGATACGCAGTATTTT.

Note on this clonotype: A read error may account for a junction end that differs from germline. V and J are TRBV27 and TRBJ1-6; 7 nucleotides line up with TRBD1. The CDR3 has 18 residues. The germline V gene encodes CDR1 MNHEY and CDR2 SMNVEV (reference sequence). CDR3 sequence reads: CASMADMTGSSDNSPLHF. The CDR3 DNA follows: TGTGCCAGCATGGCCGACATGACAGGGTCCTCCGATAATTCACCCCTCCACTTT.

V and J are TRBV2 and TRBJ1-1; a possible D gene is TRBD1 (6 bases). The CDR3 is 14 amino acids. Trimming pared 6 bases from V and 8 bases from J, leaving 19 bases between. Germline V gives CDR1 SNHLY, CDR2 FYNNEI. The CDR3 sequence: CASRDTTGGREAFF. The CDR3 region has the DNA TGTGCCAGCAGGGACACGACCGGGGGCAGAGAAGCTTTCTTT.

In nucleotides, the CDR3 is TGTGCCAGCCCCCGGGTAGCGGGGGGGTACAATGAGCAGTTCTTC. Translating it yields CASPRVAGGYNEQFF. The chain links TRBV2 to TRBJ2-1; 11 bases are a match to TRBD2. After removal of 8 bases from V and 4 bases from J, the junction contained 7 bases not matched to a gene. CDR1 SNHLY and CDR2 FYNNEI come from the germline V gene. The CDR3 has 15 amino acids.

The genes are TRBV7-9 and TRBJ2-5; D might be TRBD2 (6 bases). Looked up from germline, CDR1 is SEHNR and CDR2 is FQNEAQ (reference sequence). V lost 0 bases and J lost 11, with 22 bases in between. The CDR3 is made up of 16 amino acids. The CDR3 loop is CASSLARAGSLVEQYF. Here the CDR3 DNA reads TGTGCCAGCAGCTTAGCGCGGGCGGGGAGCCTTGTTGAGCAGTACTTC.